Listed below are T cell receptor beta chains from one sample, sequenced in a study of T-cell reconstitution after alpha-beta-depleted transplantation in children. Each CDR3 protein is one row after TCRdb ran MiXCR on the PCR reads. Seen here are around 500,000 distinct CDR3 sequences, 23% observed once, and the top ten hold less than 15%. This sample comprised PBMCs, mostly from graft donor cells, obtained 360 days after TCRalphabeta/CD19-depleted stem cell transplant. The receptors were sampled from a boy in the first two years of life who had a stem cell transplant for acute myeloid leukemia, so the T cells may come from the graft donor. The conserved cysteine and the conserved F or W are not part of the CDR3 here. Fields, in order: V gene, CDR3 length, CDR3 protein.

V: TRBV19; length: 13; CDR3: AASRAEEPSDTQY
V: TRBV5-4; length: 12; CDR3: ASSLEAGEDTQY
V: TRBV12-3/TRBV12-4; length: 14; CDR3: ASSLGLNRRTDTQY
V: TRBV7-2; length: 13; CDR3: ASSPTDSQGGEAF
V: TRBV5-1; length: 16; CDR3: ASSFGQGARVAKNIQY
V: TRBV28; length: 14; CDR3: ASNDRRGGVFYEQY
V: TRBV24-1; length: 12; CDR3: ATSDLQGYNEQF
V: TRBV7-9; length: 14; CDR3: ASSSGSLRGQETQY
V: TRBV7-6; length: 16; CDR3: ASSFLPFLEDKKTEAF
V: TRBV20-1; length: 13; CDR3: SARDRTRGEAIQY
V: TRBV11-2; length: 11; CDR3: ASSFQGPNEQF
V: TRBV12-3/TRBV12-4; length: 12; CDR3: GSSLAGWYEKLF
V: TRBV9; length: 13; CDR3: ASSPLAERSGELF
V: TRBV12-3/TRBV12-4; length: 14; CDR3: ASTLGSSTGDTEAF
V: TRBV14; length: 12; CDR3: ASSQDMKCEKLF
V: TRBV6-1; length: 14; CDR3: ASSPTSDQFYNEQF
V: TRBV27; length: 13; CDR3: ASSLGYRAFDEQF
V: TRBV5-6; length: 14; CDR3: ASSLRLGWAYNEQF
V: TRBV29-1; length: 12; CDR3: SVPGNPDKNIQY